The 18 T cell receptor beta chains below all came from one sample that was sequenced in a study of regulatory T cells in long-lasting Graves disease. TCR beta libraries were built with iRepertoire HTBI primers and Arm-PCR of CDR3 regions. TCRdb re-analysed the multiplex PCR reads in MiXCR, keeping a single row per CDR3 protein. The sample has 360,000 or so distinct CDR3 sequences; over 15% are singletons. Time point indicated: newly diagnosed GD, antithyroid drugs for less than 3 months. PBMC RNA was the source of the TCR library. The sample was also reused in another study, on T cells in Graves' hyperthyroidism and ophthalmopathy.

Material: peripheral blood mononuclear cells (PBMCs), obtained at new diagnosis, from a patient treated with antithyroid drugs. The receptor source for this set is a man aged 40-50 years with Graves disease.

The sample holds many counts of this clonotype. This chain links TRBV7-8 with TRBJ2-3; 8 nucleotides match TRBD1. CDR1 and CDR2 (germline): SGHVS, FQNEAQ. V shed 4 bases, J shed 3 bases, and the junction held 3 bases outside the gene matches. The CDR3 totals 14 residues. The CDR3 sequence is CASSYYRGTDTQYF. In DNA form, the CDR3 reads TGTGCCAGCAGCTATTACAGGGGGACAGATACGCAGTATTTT.

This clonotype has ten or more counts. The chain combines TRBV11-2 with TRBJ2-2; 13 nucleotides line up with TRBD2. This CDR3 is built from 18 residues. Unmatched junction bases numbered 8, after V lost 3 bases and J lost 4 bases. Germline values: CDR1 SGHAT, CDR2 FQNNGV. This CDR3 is CASSLDGLAGATTGELFF. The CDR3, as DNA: TGTGCCAGCAGCTTGGATGGACTAGCGGGGGCCACCACCGGGGAGCTGTTTTTT.

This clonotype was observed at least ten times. The CDR3 DNA sequence: TGTGCCAGCAGCGAAGACAGGGGAGTGGAGACCCAGTACTTC. Translating it yields CASSEDRGVETQYF. This rearrangement joins TRBV7-9 to TRBJ2-5; 8 nucleotides line up with TRBD1. The CDR3 extends over 14 amino acids. Germline CDR1 and CDR2: SEHNR and FQNEAQ (reference sequence). V was pared by 5 bases and J by 5 bases, with 7 bases of the junction left unmatched.

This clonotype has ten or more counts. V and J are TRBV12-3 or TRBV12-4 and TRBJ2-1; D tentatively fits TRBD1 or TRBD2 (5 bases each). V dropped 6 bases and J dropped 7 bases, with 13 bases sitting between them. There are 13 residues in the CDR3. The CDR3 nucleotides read TGTGCCAGCAGGCAGGGTTGGGGGAATGAGCAGTTCTTC. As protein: CASRQGWGNEQFF.

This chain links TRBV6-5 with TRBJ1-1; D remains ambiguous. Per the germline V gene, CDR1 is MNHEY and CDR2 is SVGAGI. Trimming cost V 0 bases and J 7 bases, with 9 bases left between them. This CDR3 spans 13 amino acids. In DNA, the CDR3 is TGTGCCAGCAGTTACTCCGGGGAGGGTGAAGCTTTCTTT. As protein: CASSYSGEGEAFF.

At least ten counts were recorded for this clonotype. The CDR3 sequence is CASSLGNSAETQYF. The CDR3 DNA is TGTGCCAGCAGCTTAGGGAACTCAGCTGAGACCCAGTACTTC. The chain couples TRBV7-8 to TRBJ2-1; D uncertain. The assigned J gene may be wrong: the sequence end matches TRBJ2-5 better. Germline V gives CDR1 SGHVS, CDR2 FQNEAQ. The CDR3 has 14 amino acids.

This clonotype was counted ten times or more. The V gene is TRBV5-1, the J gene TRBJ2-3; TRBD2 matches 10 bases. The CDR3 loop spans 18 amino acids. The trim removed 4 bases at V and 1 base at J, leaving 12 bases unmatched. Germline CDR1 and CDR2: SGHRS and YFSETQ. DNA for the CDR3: TGCGCCAGCAGCCGGGTACCTAGCGGGGGCCATGGCACAGATACGCAGTATTTT. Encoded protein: CASSRVPSGGHGTDTQYF.

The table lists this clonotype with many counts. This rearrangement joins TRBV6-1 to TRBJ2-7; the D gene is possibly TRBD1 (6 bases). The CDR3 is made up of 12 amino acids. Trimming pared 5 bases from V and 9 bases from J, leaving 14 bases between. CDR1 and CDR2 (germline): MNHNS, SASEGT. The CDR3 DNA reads TGTGCCAGCAGTCCACAACAGGGTAGGCAGTACTTC. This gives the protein CASSPQQGRQYF.

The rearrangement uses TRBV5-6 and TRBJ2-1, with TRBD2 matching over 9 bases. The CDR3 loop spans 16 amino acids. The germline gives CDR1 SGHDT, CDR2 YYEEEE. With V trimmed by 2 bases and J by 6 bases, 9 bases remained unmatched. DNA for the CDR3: TGTGCCAGCAGCTTTGGCGGGGGGGCTGCGGGCAATGAGCAGTTCTTC. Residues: CASSFGGGAAGNEQFF.

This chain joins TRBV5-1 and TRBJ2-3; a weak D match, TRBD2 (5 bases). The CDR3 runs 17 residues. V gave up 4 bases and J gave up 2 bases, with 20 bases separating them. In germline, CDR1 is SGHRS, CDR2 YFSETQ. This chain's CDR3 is CASSDEDSRITTDTQYF. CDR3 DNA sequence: TGCGCCAGCAGCGACGAGGACTCACGAATAACCACAGATACGCAGTATTTT.

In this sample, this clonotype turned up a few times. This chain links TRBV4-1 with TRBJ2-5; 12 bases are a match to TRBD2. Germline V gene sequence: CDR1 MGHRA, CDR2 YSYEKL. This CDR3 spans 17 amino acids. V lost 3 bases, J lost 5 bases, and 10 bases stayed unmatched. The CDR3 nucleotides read TGCGCCAGCAGCCAGACCATACTAGCGGGGGGCAGGGAGACCCAGTACTTC. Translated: CASSQTILAGGRETQYF.

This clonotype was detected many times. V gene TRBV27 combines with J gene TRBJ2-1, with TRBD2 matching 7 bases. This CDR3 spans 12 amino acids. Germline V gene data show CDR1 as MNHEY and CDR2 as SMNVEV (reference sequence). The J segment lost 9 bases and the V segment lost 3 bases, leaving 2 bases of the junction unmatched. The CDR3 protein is CASSFPGGEQFF. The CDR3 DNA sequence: TGTGCCAGCAGTTTCCCGGGGGGTGAGCAGTTCTTC.

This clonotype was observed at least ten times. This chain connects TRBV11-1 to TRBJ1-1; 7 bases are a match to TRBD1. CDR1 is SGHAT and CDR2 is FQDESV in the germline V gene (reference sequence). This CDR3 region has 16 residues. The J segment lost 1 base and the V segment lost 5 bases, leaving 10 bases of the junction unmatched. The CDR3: CASSLRRTGENTEAFF. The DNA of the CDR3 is TGTGCCAGCAGCCTCCGGAGGACAGGAGAGAACACTGAAGCTTTCTTT.

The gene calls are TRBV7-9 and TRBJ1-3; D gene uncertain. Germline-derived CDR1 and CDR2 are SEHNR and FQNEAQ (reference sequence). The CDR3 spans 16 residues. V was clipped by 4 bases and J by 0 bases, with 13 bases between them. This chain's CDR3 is CASSSPGGFSGNTIYF. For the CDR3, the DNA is TGTGCCAGCAGCTCTCCAGGAGGGTTCTCTGGAAACACCATATATTTT. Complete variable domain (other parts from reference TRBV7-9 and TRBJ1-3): DTGVSQNPRHKITKRGQNVTFRCDPISEHNRLYWYRQTLGQGPEFLTYFQNEAQLEKSRLLSDRFSAERPKGSFSTLEIQRTEQGDSAMYLCASSSPGGFSGNTIYFGEGSWLTVV.

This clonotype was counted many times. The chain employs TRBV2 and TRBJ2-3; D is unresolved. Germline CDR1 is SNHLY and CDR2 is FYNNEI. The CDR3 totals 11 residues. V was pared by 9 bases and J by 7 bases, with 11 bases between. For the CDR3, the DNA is TGTGCCAGGGGCGCCGATCATACGCAGTATTTT. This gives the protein CARGADHTQYF.

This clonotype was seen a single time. The CDR3 region is CASSEGPETQYF. In DNA form, the CDR3 reads TGTGCCAGCAGTGAGGGACCGGAGACCCAGTACTTC. The gene calls are TRBV2 and TRBJ2-5; D tentatively reads TRBD1 or TRBD2 (5 bases each). This CDR3 is built from 12 residues. V shed 3 bases and J shed 5 bases, with 7 bases lying between them. Germline V gives CDR1 SNHLY, CDR2 FYNNEI.

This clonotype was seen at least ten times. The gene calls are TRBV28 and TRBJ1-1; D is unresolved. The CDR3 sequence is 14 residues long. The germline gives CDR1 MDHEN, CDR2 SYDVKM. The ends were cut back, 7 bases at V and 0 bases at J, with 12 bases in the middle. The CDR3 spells CASTMPSMNTEAFF. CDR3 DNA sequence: TGTGCCAGCACCATGCCCAGTATGAACACTGAAGCTTTCTTT.

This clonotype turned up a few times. CDR3 residues: CASSPGVRYGYTF. CDR3 coding DNA: TGCGCCAGCAGTCCAGGGGTTCGCTATGGCTACACCTTC. V is TRBV10-1 and J is TRBJ1-2; possible D gene TRBD1, 6 bases. The CDR3 sequence is 13 residues long. Germline V gene sequence: CDR1 WNHNN, CDR2 SYGVQD (reference sequence). V was clipped by 5 bases and J by 4 bases, with 11 bases between them.